The rows below give T cell receptor beta chains drawn from one sample of a study of cytomegalovirus exposure and HLA in healthy donors. The protocol was immunoSEQ multiplex PCR, while the TCRdb copy is restricted to in-frame clones and leaves out a portion. The table shows under 200,000 clones, with roughly 80% occurring only once. Sequencing was carried out using PBMCs. Every receptor here comes from a woman aged 45 to 65 in good health and CMV-seronegative. Both conserved end residues are part of each CDR3. Each record gives: J gene, D gene, V gene, clone size, CDR3 protein, CDR3 DNA. A D gene is named only where the DNA matches it firmly. Clone size is given for some rows only: seen once, a few or many times, or a class if the clone is expanded.

TRBJ2-3 | TRBD2 | TRBV7-9 | . | CASSPMILGASGDTQYF | TGTGCCAGCAGCCCCATGATTTTGGGGGCTAGCGGGGATACGCAGTATTTT
TRBJ2-7 | TRBD1 | TRBV18 | . | CASSPGGAIDTYEQYF | TGTGCCAGCTCCCCAGGGGGCGCAATCGACACCTACGAGCAGTACTTC
TRBJ2-1 | TRBD2 | TRBV11-2 | . | CASSLHAASGNYNEQFF | TGTGCCAGCAGCTTACATGCGGCTAGCGGAAACTACAATGAGCAGTTCTTC
TRBJ1-2 | TRBD1 | TRBV28 | once | CASSDRGFRGYTF | TGTGCCAGCAGTGACAGGGGATTTAGGGGCTACACCTTC
TRBJ2-7 | TRBD1 | TRBV28 | . | CASSLGGQGARVQYF | TGTGCCAGCAGTTTAGGGGGACAGGGGGCGCGGGTGCAGTACTTC
TRBJ1-2 | TRBD1 | TRBV19 | . | CATRRQGNGYTF | TGTGCCACAAGGCGACAGGGCAACGGCTACACCTTC
TRBJ1-5 | . | TRBV15 | . | CATSRDLRVIDQPQHF | TGTGCCACCAGCAGAGATCTCAGGGTAATCGATCAGCCCCAGCATTTT
TRBJ2-1 | TRBD2 | TRBV19 | . | CASSPSGSGNEQFF | TGTGCCAGTAGCCCTAGCGGGAGTGGAAATGAGCAGTTCTTC
TRBJ1-4 | . | TRBV9 | few | CASSGTVGAEKLFF | TGTGCCAGCAGCGGGACAGTGGGTGCTGAAAAACTGTTTTTT
TRBJ2-2 | TRBD1 | TRBV7-9 | . | CSSSRITGTGGPGELFF | TGTTCCAGCAGCCGAATAACCGGGACAGGGGGCCCCGGGGAGCTGTTTTTT
TRBJ2-5 | TRBD2 | TRBV11-1 | . | CASSPDEPTGLGHKSTQYF | TGTGCCAGCAGCCCAGACGAGCCAACAGGACTAGGCCACAAGAGCACCCAGTACTTC
TRBJ2-7 | TRBD2 | TRBV15 | . | CATSRGLATYEQYF | TGTGCCACCAGCAGGGGACTAGCGACCTACGAGCAGTACTTC
TRBJ2-7 | . | TRBV27 | . | CASSFAGNTYEQYF | TGTGCCAGCAGTTTCGCGGGGAATACCTACGAGCAGTACTTC
TRBJ2-7 | TRBD2 | TRBV10-3 | . | CAIETGRTGKSEGLAEISYEQYF | TGTGCCATCGAGACAGGTAGGACAGGGAAGTCGGAAGGACTAGCGGAGATCTCCTACGAGCAGTACTTC
TRBJ2-1 | . | TRBV6-6 | . | CASSPGSEQFF | TGTGCCAGCAGCCCCGGTAGCGAGCAGTTCTTC
TRBJ2-7 | . | TRBV11-2 | once | CASSLDRYEQYF | TGTGCCAGCAGCTTAGACAGATACGAGCAGTACTTC
TRBJ2-6 | . | TRBV5-6 | . | CASSLPVRSGANVLTF | TGTGCCAGCAGCTTACCAGTTCGCTCTGGGGCCAACGTCCTGACTTTC
TRBJ1-4 | . | TRBV6-5 | . | CASSYSVLLLEKLFF | TGTGCCAGCAGTTACTCCGTCCTTCTTCTGGAAAAACTGTTTTTT
TRBJ2-7 | . | TRBV27 | . | CASSLGTSYEQYF | TGTGCCAGCAGTTTAGGGACTTCCTACGAGCAGTACTTC
TRBJ2-7 | . | TRBV7-2 | . | CASSLDYFYGNYEQYF | TGTGCCAGCAGCTTAGACTATTTCTACGGGAACTACGAGCAGTACTTC
TRBJ1-5 | TRBD1 | TRBV18 | . | CASSPRGSTDQPQHF | TGTGCCAGCTCCCCCAGGGGGAGCACTGATCAGCCCCAGCATTTT
TRBJ2-1 | TRBD1 | TRBV29-1 | . | CSVGGDRVGYNEQFF | TGCAGCGTTGGCGGAGACAGGGTGGGGTACAATGAGCAGTTCTTC
TRBJ2-5 | . | TRBV11-2 | . | CAITIEETQYF | TGTGCCATTACTATAGAGGAGACCCAGTACTTC
TRBJ1-4 | . | TRBV28 | . | CASTIPGFREKLFF | TGTGCCAGCACCATCCCAGGGTTTCGCGAAAAACTGTTTTTT
TRBJ2-1 | . | TRBV18 | . | CASSPGTGASGRDNEQFF | TGTGCCAGCTCACCGGGGACAGGGGCTAGCGGGAGAGACAATGAGCAGTTCTTC
TRBJ1-2 | TRBD1 | TRBV9 | . | CASSPGTAFTDGHTF | TGTGCCAGCAGCCCGGGGACAGCCTTCACGGATGGCCACACCTTC
TRBJ1-5 | . | TRBV2 | . | CASSEGEASQHF | TGTGCCAGCAGTGAGGGGGAGGCATCCCAGCATTTT
TRBJ1-1 | . | TRBV5-7 | . | CARMNGRKRTNTEAFF | TGTGCCAGGATGAATGGGAGAAAAAGGACGAACACTGAAGCTTTCTTT
TRBJ1-5 | . | TRBV27 | . | CASSLAGQVQPQHF | TGTGCCAGCAGTTTAGCTGGACAAGTCCAGCCCCAGCATTTT
TRBJ1-2 | . | TRBV7-9 | . | CASSSQGVGYTF | TGTGCCAGCAGCTCCCAGGGTGTAGGCTACACCTTC
TRBJ1-4 | . | TRBV5-1 | . | CASSLGWENEKLFF | TGCGCCAGCAGCTTGGGGTGGGAGAATGAAAAACTGTTTTTT